A selection of T cell receptor beta chains follows, all from one sample in a study of T cells after posttransplantation cyclophosphamide. Data came from immunoSEQ multiplex PCR; TCRdb stores just in-frame clones and leaves some out. The table has approximately 30,000 clones, just over 85% seen once. Specimen: PBMCs. Receptors originate from a man in his fifties. Each CDR3 is given with its conserved first and last residue. The D gene is left open where the match is weak. Size is stated for part of the rows, as once, few or many counts, or as a class when the clone is expanded.

clone_size | j_call | v_call | d_call | cdr3_nt | cdr3_aa
NA | TRBJ2-6 | TRBV7-8 | NA | TGTGCCAGCAGCTCCGCGGGCGTCCTGACTTTC | CASSSAGVLTF
NA | TRBJ1-5 | TRBV19 | TRBD1 | TGTGCCAGTGGGAAGGGGGCCGGTCTACCCTTCAATCAGCCCCAGCATTTT | CASGKGAGLPFNQPQHF
NA | TRBJ2-5 | TRBV5-1 | NA | TGCGCCAGCAGCTTGGGGGAGAGTCAAGAGACCCAGTACTTC | CASSLGESQETQYF
once | TRBJ2-6 | TRBV6-1 | NA | TGTGCCAGCAGTGAAGTCATTAGTGGCTCTGGGGCCAACGTCCTGACTTTC | CASSEVISGSGANVLTF
once | TRBJ2-7 | TRBV4-3 | NA | TGCGCCAGCAGCCGGGAGGCGAAGGTATACGAGCAGTACTTC | CASSREAKVYEQYF
NA | TRBJ2-2 | TRBV5-5 | TRBD2 | TGTGCCAGCAGCCCTATAGCGGGAGTGAGTACCGGGGAGCTGTTTTTT | CASSPIAGVSTGELFF
NA | TRBJ1-5 | TRBV19 | TRBD1 | TGTGCCAGTAGACTCGGACAGGGGCGTTCTAGCAATCAGCCCCAGCATTTT | CASRLGQGRSSNQPQHF
NA | TRBJ1-5 | TRBV20-1 | NA | TGCAGTGCTCGGACGGGGTGGCCCCAGCATTTT | CSARTGWPQHF
NA | TRBJ2-7 | TRBV5-1 | NA | TGCGCCAGCAGCTTGGAGGGAGCCGGGCAGTACTTC | CASSLEGAGQYF
NA | TRBJ2-1 | TRBV11-3 | TRBD2 | TGTGCCAGCAGCCCTACTAGCGGTGGAGGGGATGAGCAGTTCTTC | CASSPTSGGGDEQFF
NA | TRBJ2-3 | TRBV2 | NA | TGTGCCAGCAGTGACGGGGGCACAGATACGCAGTATTTT | CASSDGGTDTQYF
NA | TRBJ2-2 | TRBV6-1 | TRBD1 | TGTGCCAGCAGAGAGAACAGGGGGGTAGGAGAGCTGTTTTTT | CASRENRGVGELFF
once | TRBJ2-7 | TRBV2 | NA | TGTGCCAGCAGTGAAGCGCTCTGGGCAGGGGTAAAATACGAGCAGTACTTC | CASSEALWAGVKYEQYF
NA | TRBJ2-7 | TRBV15 | TRBD2 | TGTGCCACCAGCAGAGGCGGGGGGCGCCTGGACGAGCAGTACTTC | CATSRGGGRLDEQYF
NA | TRBJ1-5 | TRBV28 | NA | TGTGCCAGCAGTTTAGCGGGGGGTCCGGGGAATCAGCCCCAGCATTTT | CASSLAGGPGNQPQHF
NA | TRBJ2-7 | TRBV6-1 | TRBD2 | TGTGCCAGCAGTGAGGGGCTAGCGGGGCCACAGGCCTCCTACGAGCAGTACTTC | CASSEGLAGPQASYEQYF
NA | TRBJ2-2 | TRBV19 | NA | TGTGCCAGTAGTATCCCATATCCAGTCCCCGGGGAGCTGTTTTTT | CASSIPYPVPGELFF
NA | TRBJ1-3 | TRBV7-2 | TRBD1 | TGTGCCAGCAGCAACCGGGACAGGACCTCTGGAAACACCATATATTTT | CASSNRDRTSGNTIYF
NA | TRBJ2-1 | TRBV2 | TRBD2 | TGTGCCAGCAGTGAAGCGGCGGGAGTGGGGAACAATGAGCAGTTCTTC | CASSEAAGVGNNEQFF
once | TRBJ1-6 | TRBV11-2 | NA | TGTGCCAGCAGAAAGTACTCCTATAATTCCCCCCTCCACTTT | CASRKYSYNSPLHF
NA | TRBJ1-3 | TRBV9 | NA | TGTGCCAGCAGCGTAGAGGGGTGGCGACCAAGCTCTGGAAACACCATATATTTT | CASSVEGWRPSSGNTIYF
NA | TRBJ2-7 | TRBV7-9 | TRBD1 | TGTGCCAGCACCCGACAGGGGGCCTCCTACGAGCAGTACTTC | CASTRQGASYEQYF
NA | TRBJ2-5 | TRBV25-1 | NA | TGTGCCAGCAGTTCGTCCAGGGATGTAGAGACCCAGTACTTC | CASSSSRDVETQYF
NA | TRBJ1-1 | TRBV9 | NA | TGTGCCAGCAGCGTGGAGGTCATGAACACTGAAGCTTTCTTT | CASSVEVMNTEAFF
NA | TRBJ2-5 | TRBV7-7 | TRBD2 | TGTGCTAGCAGCCGTGGGACTAGCGCACTCCAAGAGACCCAGTACTTC | CASSRGTSALQETQYF
NA | TRBJ1-2 | TRBV4-2 | NA | TGTGCCAGCAGCCAAGATTTAACATCATACTATGGCTACACCTTC | CASSQDLTSYYGYTF
NA | TRBJ1-2 | TRBV6-5 | TRBD1 | TGTGCCAGCAGCGGGACAGGGGGCATCGGTGGCTACACCTTC | CASSGTGGIGGYTF
once | TRBJ1-1 | TRBV7-8 | NA | TGTGCCAGCAGTCGAAAACAGAAAGTGAACACTGAAGCTTTCTTT | CASSRKQKVNTEAFF
NA | TRBJ2-7 | TRBV9 | NA | TGTGCCAGCAGCGTAGGGGCAGCCTCGAGCTCCTACGAGCAGTACTTC | CASSVGAASSSYEQYF
NA | TRBJ2-7 | TRBV28 | TRBD2 | TGTGCCAGCAGTTCGGGGGGGCTGGGGTGGGAGCAGTACTTC | CASSSGGLGWEQYF
NA | TRBJ2-5 | TRBV18 | NA | TGTGCCAGCACTGGACAGAACCAAGAGACCCAGTACTTC | CASTGQNQETQYF
NA | TRBJ2-5 | TRBV6-5 | NA | TGTGCCAGCAGTTACCTGGCATTCCAAGAGACCCAGTACTTC | CASSYLAFQETQYF
few | TRBJ2-7 | TRBV2 | TRBD2 | TGTGCCAGCAGTGACCGACTAGCCGACGAGCAGTACTTC | CASSDRLADEQYF
NA | TRBJ1-2 | TRBV30 | NA | TGTGCCTGGAGTCACCCCTCGAGGAGGCGGAAAACTAACTATGGCTACACCTTC | CAWSHPSRRRKTNYGYTF
NA | TRBJ1-1 | TRBV6-1 | TRBD1 | TGTGCCAGCAGAGGGGGACAGGGGAGTTCAGAGGCTTTCTTT | CASRGGQGSSEAFF
NA | TRBJ2-2 | TRBV7-6 | NA | TGTGCCAGCAGAGTTTCAGGGGACGGGTACACCGGGGAGCTGTTTTTT | CASRVSGDGYTGELFF